A single sample is the source of the 27 T cell receptor beta chains below, sequenced in a study of T-cell memory formation after mild COVID-19. TCRdb passed the 5' RACE reads through MiXCR, listing each CDR3 protein once. This sample has 80,000 to 130,000 distinct CDR3 sequences; around 10% occur once, and the top ten carry approximately 40%. The sequencing sample was made of PBMCs or a T cell subset sorted from them (not recorded which). These receptors originate from a man in his late teens or twenties who had mild COVID-19 (a few samples of this study predate the infection). Cell type and time point are not known.

This clonotype was seen only a few times. The chain employs TRBV7-6 and TRBJ1-5; D unclear. The V and J ends lost 5 bases and 1 base respectively, with 12 bases between them. Germline lookup yields CDR1 SGHVS and CDR2 FNYEAQ. CDR3 length: 15 amino acids. The CDR3 DNA is TGTGCCAGCAGCCGGACGGGGAGCAGCAATCAGCCCCAGCATTTT. Translating gives CASSRTGSSNQPQHF.

The chain joins TRBV4-1 to TRBJ2-5; tentatively, D is TRBD2 (5 bases). Germline V gives CDR1 MGHRA, CDR2 YSYEKL. V gave up 0 bases and J gave up 5 bases, with 7 bases separating them. The CDR3 runs 13 residues. The CDR3 sequence is CASSQDTGETQYF. CDR3 nucleotides: TGCGCCAGCAGCCAAGATACGGGGGAGACCCAGTACTTC.

The gene calls are TRBV9 and TRBJ2-2, with TRBD2 matching over 8 bases. The CDR3 spans 18 residues. The germline V gene encodes CDR1 SGDLS and CDR2 YYNGEE. The V and J ends lost 4 bases and 0 bases, in that order; junction bases with no gene match: 11. As DNA, the CDR3 is TGTGCCAGCAGCCCCAATCGGGGGGGAACCGCGAACACCGGGGAGCTGTTTTTT. This sequence encodes CASSPNRGGTANTGELFF.

This clonotype turned up a few times. The chain couples TRBV29-1 to TRBJ2-1; D gene uncertain. V lost 4 bases, J lost 7 bases, and 8 bases lay in between. The CDR3 extends over 11 amino acids. Germline V gene data show CDR1 as SQVTM and CDR2 as ANQGSEA. The CDR3 sequence: CSVGAWNEQFF. The CDR3 DNA follows: TGCAGCGTTGGAGCGTGGAATGAGCAGTTCTTC.

The J gene is TRBJ2-5, the V gene TRBV7-2; 12 bases align to TRBD2. CDR3 length equals 17 residues. With 2 bases clipped from V and 2 bases from J, the junction kept 6 bases outside the gene matches. Germline V lookup: CDR1 SGHTA, CDR2 FQGNSA. CDR3 amino acids: CASSLPLAGGSQETQYF. The CDR3 DNA sequence: TGTGCCAGCAGCTTACCCCTAGCGGGGGGGAGTCAAGAGACCCAGTACTTC.

The genes are TRBV7-9 and TRBJ2-7; no definite D call. The CDR3 has 12 amino acids. Per germline, CDR1 SEHNR and CDR2 FQNEAQ (reference sequence). V lost 1 base and J lost 2, with 3 bases in between. The CDR3 bases are TGTGCCAGCAGCTTAGATCCCTACGAGCAGTACGTC. Translating gives CASSLDPYEQYV.

This clonotype was seen a few times. CDR3 nucleotide sequence: TGTGCCAGCAGCTTACGACAGGGGGGCAACACTGAAGCTTTCTTT. Amino acids: CASSLRQGGNTEAFF. The chain links TRBV13 to TRBJ1-1; TRBD1 matches at 9 bases. CDR1 and CDR2 (germline): PRHDT, FYEKMQ (reference sequence). The CDR3 extends over 15 amino acids. Trimming took 2 bases from V and 2 from J; bases not matched to a gene: 3.

As DNA, the CDR3 is TGTGCCAGCAGCGAGAACCGGGACAGGGGCCCAGATACGCAGTATTTT. Its protein is CASSENRDRGPDTQYF. The rearrangement joins TRBV3-1 to TRBJ2-3, with 10 positions matching TRBD1. With V trimmed by 5 bases and J by 4 bases, 9 bases remained unmatched. The CDR3 contains 16 residues. Germline CDR1 reads LGHDT; CDR2 reads YNNKEL (reference sequence).

This clonotype was recorded at least ten times. The rearrangement uses TRBV7-9 and TRBJ1-2; weak D call: TRBD1 (5 bases). Germline lookup yields CDR1 SEHNR and CDR2 FQNEAQ (reference sequence). The CDR3 has 16 amino acids. V gave up 1 base and J gave up 4 bases, with 16 bases separating them. The CDR3 spells CASSLDASGRIYGYTF. The CDR3 DNA follows: TGTGCCAGCAGCTTAGATGCTTCAGGGAGGATCTATGGCTACACCTTC.

V gene TRBV2 combines with J gene TRBJ1-1; possibly TRBD1 for D (6 bases). The CDR3 contains 16 residues. Germline V gene data show CDR1 as SNHLY and CDR2 as FYNNEI. Trimming cost V 4 bases and J 0 bases, with 15 bases left between them. CDR3 nucleotides: TGTGCCAGCAGTGCACGTAGGGGGAGGGTGAACACTGAAGCTTTCTTT. Translated, it gives CASSARRGRVNTEAFF.

This chain links TRBV2 with TRBJ2-5, with 8 bases that match TRBD2. V shed 6 bases and J 2 bases; nucleotides not matched to a gene: 11. The CDR3 covers 16 residues. Germline V CDR1 and CDR2: SNHLY, FYNNEI. CDR3 amino acids: CASRKKASGYQETQYF. In DNA, the CDR3 is TGTGCCAGCAGGAAGAAGGCTAGCGGGTATCAAGAGACCCAGTACTTC.

The chain uses TRBV4-3 and TRBJ1-1; TRBD1 aligns across 8 bases. This CDR3 has 16 amino acids. The J segment lost 3 bases and the V segment lost 4 bases, leaving 10 bases of the junction unmatched. From germline, CDR1 is LGHNA and CDR2 YSLEER. CDR3 in amino acids: CASSLSSGTGDTEAFF. The CDR3, as DNA: TGCGCCAGCAGCCTATCAAGTGGGACAGGCGACACTGAAGCTTTCTTT.

This clonotype was counted a few times. V usage is TRBV6-1 and J usage is TRBJ2-7; possibly TRBD2 for D (5 bases). The CDR3 consists of 15 residues. Germline CDR1 and CDR2: MNHNS and SASEGT. V was cut by 4 bases and J by 3 bases, with 16 bases left in between. CDR3 DNA sequence: TGTGCCAGCAGTGGGGGAGCGTCGAACCGCTACGAGCAGTACGTC. Protein product: CASSGGASNRYEQYV.

The rearrangement uses TRBV5-1 and TRBJ1-2; tentative D call: TRBD1 (5 bases). CDR3 size: 15 residues. Germline lookup yields CDR1 SGHRS and CDR2 YFSETQ. The V gene lost 4 bases and the J gene lost 3 bases, with 16 bases spanning the gap. CDR3 region: CASSRDGEPHYGYTF. For the CDR3, the DNA is TGCGCCAGCAGCCGGGACGGCGAGCCTCACTATGGCTACACCTTC. The complete variable domain, with remaining parts taken from reference TRBV5-1 and TRBJ1-2, reads KAGVTQTPRYLIKTRGQQVTLSCSPISGHRSVSWYQQTPGQGLQFLFEYFSETQRNKGNFPGRFSGRQFSNSRSEMNVSTLELGDSALYLCASSRDGEPHYGYTFGSGTRLTVV.

The table lists this clonotype with a few counts. The gene calls are TRBV4-2 and TRBJ2-1, with TRBD2 matching 8 bases. The ends lost 0 bases at V and 3 bases at J; junction bases unmatched: 7. The CDR3 runs 17 residues. Germline V gene data show CDR1 as LGHNA and CDR2 as YNFKEQ. CDR3 sequence: CASSQDPGGGLYNEQFF. For the CDR3, the DNA is TGTGCCAGCAGCCAAGATCCCGGCGGGGGGCTCTACAATGAGCAGTTCTTC.

This clonotype was seen ten or more times. The chain employs TRBV7-9 and TRBJ2-5; 14 positions match TRBD2. Germline CDR1 is SEHNR and CDR2 is FQNEAQ (reference sequence). The V segment lost 5 bases and the J segment 1 base; nucleotides outside the gene matches: 9. The CDR3 is made up of 18 amino acids. The DNA of the CDR3 is TGTGCCAGCAGCCCACCGGGACTAGCGGGGGACACCCAAGAGACCCAGTACTTC. Protein product: CASSPPGLAGDTQETQYF.

The rearrangement joins TRBV15 to TRBJ2-6; D not resolved. V lost 5 bases, J lost 9 bases, and 17 bases lay in between. This CDR3 is 15 amino acids long. CDR1 LNHNV and CDR2 YYDKDF come from the germline V gene (reference sequence). CDR3 sequence: CATSELFVWDNVLTF. The CDR3 coding sequence is TGTGCCACCAGCGAGTTGTTCGTCTGGGACAACGTCCTGACTTTC. Together with reference TRBV15 and TRBJ2-6, the CDR3 gives the full variable domain: DAMVIQNPRYQVTQFGKPVTLSCSQTLNHNVMYWYQQKSSQAPKLLFHYYDKDFNNEADTPDNFQSRRPNTSFCFLDIRSPGLGDTAMYLCATSELFVWDNVLTFGAGSRLTVL.

This clonotype was recorded many times. This sequence joins TRBV10-2 and TRBJ2-1; possible D gene TRBD1, 6 bases. V was pared by 5 bases and J by 9 bases, with 11 bases between. The germline V gene has CDR1 WSHSY and CDR2 SAAADI. The length of the CDR3 is 12 residues. The CDR3 region has the DNA TGCGCCAGCAGTTCAGGGGCCGGTGAGCAGTTCTTC. Its translation is CASSSGAGEQFF.

This clonotype has a handful of counts. V and J are TRBV23-1 and TRBJ1-5; D gene ambiguous. TRBV23-1 is classed as an ORF, of uncertain function. This CDR3 has 14 residues. The V end lost 10 bases, the J end lost 6 bases, and 19 bases lay between the germline ends. CDR3 in amino acids: CATPLRREGQPQHF. CDR3 sequence (DNA): TGCGCCACCCCCCTGCGGCGTGAAGGTCAGCCCCAGCATTTT.

The rearrangement uses TRBV27 and TRBJ2-2; 7 positions match TRBD1. The ends lost 8 bases at V and 4 bases at J; junction bases unmatched: 4. Germline V gene data show CDR1 as MNHEY and CDR2 as SMNVEV (reference sequence). This CDR3 is built from 13 residues. The CDR3, as DNA: TGTGCCAGCCGATACAGGGGCACCGGGGAGCTGTTTTTT. This codes for CASRYRGTGELFF.

This clonotype has a handful of counts. The V gene is TRBV4-1, the J gene TRBJ2-7, with TRBD1 matching over 9 bases. J gave up 3 bases and V 0 bases, and 0 bases lay outside the gene matches. This CDR3 is 14 amino acids long. The germline V gene encodes CDR1 MGHRA and CDR2 YSYEKL. CDR3 amino acids: CASSQEDRGYEQYF. In DNA, the CDR3 is TGCGCCAGCAGCCAAGAGGACAGGGGCTACGAGCAGTACTTC.

V is TRBV5-4 and J is TRBJ2-7; 7 bases agree with TRBD2. Germline V gene data show CDR1 as SGHNT and CDR2 as YYREEE (reference sequence). V lost 5 bases to trimming and J lost 0 bases; unmatched junction nucleotides: 11. The CDR3 extends over 16 amino acids. The CDR3 loop reads CASSQDGWGGSYEQYF. The CDR3 DNA reads as TGTGCCAGCAGTCAAGACGGTTGGGGGGGCTCCTACGAGCAGTACTTC. Variable domain in full (rest from reference TRBV5-4 and TRBJ2-7): ETGVTQSPTHLIKTRGQQVTLRCSSQSGHNTVSWYQQALGQGPQFIFQYYREEENGRGNFPPRFSGLQFPNYSSELNVNALELDDSALYLCASSQDGWGGSYEQYFGPGTRLTVT.

This rearrangement joins TRBV5-4 to TRBJ2-7; D is unresolved. The CDR3 totals 14 residues. Germline V lookup: CDR1 SGHNT, CDR2 YYREEE (reference sequence). V lost 1 base and J lost 0, with 8 bases in between. CDR3 region: CASSLSVDSYEQYF. CDR3 DNA sequence: TGTGCCAGCAGCTTGTCCGTAGACTCCTACGAGCAGTACTTC.

V usage is TRBV4-2 and J usage is TRBJ2-5; 9 positions match TRBD2. Germline assignment: CDR1 LGHNA and CDR2 YNFKEQ. The CDR3 contains 18 residues. V gave up 3 bases and J gave up 2 bases; unmatched junction bases: 13. As DNA, the CDR3 is TGTGCCAGCAGCCAGCCGTTATCGCGCGGGGGGGATCAAGAGACCCAGTACTTC. Translating gives CASSQPLSRGGDQETQYF.

The chain uses TRBV18 and TRBJ1-1; 7 bases match TRBD1. The CDR3 runs to 14 residues. Germline CDR1 KGHSH, CDR2 LQKENI. Germline trimming cut 4 bases from V and 3 bases from J; bases unmatched to any gene: 5. The CDR3 sequence is CASSLRQGDTEAFF. CDR3 coding DNA: TGTGCCAGCTCACTCAGACAGGGTGACACTGAAGCTTTCTTT.

CDR3 DNA: TGTGCCAGCAGTTTCCGGACAGGTGACGAGCAGTACGTC. Translation gives CASSFRTGDEQYV. This chain connects TRBV28 to TRBJ2-7; 7 bases are a match to TRBD1. The CDR3 runs 13 residues. The ends lost 3 bases at V and 5 bases at J; junction bases unmatched: 4. CDR1 MDHEN and CDR2 SYDVKM come from the germline V gene.

The chain has TRBV6-5 and TRBJ1-6; 11 bases are a match to TRBD1. V shed 5 bases and J 9 bases; nucleotides not matched to a gene: 6. From germline, CDR1 is MNHEY and CDR2 SVGAGI. The CDR3 is 15 amino acids. For the CDR3, the DNA is TGTGCCAGCAGTACCGGGACAGGGGGAAGTTCACCCCTCCACTTT. Translation: CASSTGTGGSSPLHF.